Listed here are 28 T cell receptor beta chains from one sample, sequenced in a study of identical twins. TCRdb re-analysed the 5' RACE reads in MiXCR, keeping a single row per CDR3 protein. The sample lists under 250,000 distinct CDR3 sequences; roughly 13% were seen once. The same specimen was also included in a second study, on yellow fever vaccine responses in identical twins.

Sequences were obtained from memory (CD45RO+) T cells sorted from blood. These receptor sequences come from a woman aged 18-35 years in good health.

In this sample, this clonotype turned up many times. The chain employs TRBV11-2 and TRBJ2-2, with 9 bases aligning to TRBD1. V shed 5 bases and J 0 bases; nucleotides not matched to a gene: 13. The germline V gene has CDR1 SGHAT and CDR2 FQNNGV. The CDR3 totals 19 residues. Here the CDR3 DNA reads TGTGCCAGCAGCCCCCGTGGGAACAGGGGGCCAACGAACACCGGGGAGCTGTTTTTT. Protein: CASSPRGNRGPTNTGELFF.

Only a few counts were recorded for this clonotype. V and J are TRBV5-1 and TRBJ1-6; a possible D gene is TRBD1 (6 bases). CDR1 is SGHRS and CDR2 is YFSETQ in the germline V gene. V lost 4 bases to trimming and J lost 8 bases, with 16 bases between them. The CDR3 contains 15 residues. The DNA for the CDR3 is TGCGCCAGCAGCCCGGAGGGGGGCACCTATTCACCCCTCCACTTT. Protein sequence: CASSPEGGTYSPLHF.

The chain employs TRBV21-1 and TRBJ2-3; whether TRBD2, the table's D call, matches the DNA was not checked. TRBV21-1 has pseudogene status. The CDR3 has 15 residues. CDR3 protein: CASSKGASIGDTQYF. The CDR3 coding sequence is TGTGCCAGCAGCAAAGGAGCCTCCATCGGAGATACGCAGTATTTT.

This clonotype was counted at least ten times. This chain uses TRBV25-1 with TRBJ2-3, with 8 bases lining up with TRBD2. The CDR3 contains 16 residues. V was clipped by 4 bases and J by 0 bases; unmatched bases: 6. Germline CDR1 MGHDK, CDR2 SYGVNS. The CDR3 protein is CASSGGAGASTDTQYF. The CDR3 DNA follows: TGTGCCAGCAGTGGGGGAGCGGGGGCTAGCACAGATACGCAGTATTTT.

The CDR3 bases are TGCGCCAGCAGCCAAGTAGCGGGGGACGGGAAGGACGAGCAGTACTTC. It is translated as CASSQVAGDGKDEQYF. This chain uses TRBV4-3 with TRBJ2-7, with TRBD2 matching over 9 bases. CDR1 LGHNA and CDR2 YSLEER come from the germline V gene. Trimming removed 1 base from V and 5 bases from J; junction bases left unmatched: 9. The CDR3 extends over 16 amino acids.

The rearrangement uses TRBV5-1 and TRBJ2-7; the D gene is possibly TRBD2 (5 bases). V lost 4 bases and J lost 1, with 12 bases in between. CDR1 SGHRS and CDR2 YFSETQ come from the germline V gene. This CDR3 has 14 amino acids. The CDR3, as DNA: TGCGCCAGCAGCCCGGGAAGGGATTCCTACGAGCAGTACTTC. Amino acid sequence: CASSPGRDSYEQYF.

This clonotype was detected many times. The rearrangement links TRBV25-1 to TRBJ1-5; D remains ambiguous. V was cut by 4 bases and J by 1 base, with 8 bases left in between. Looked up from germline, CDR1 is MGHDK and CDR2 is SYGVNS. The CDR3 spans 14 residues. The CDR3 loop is CASSVALSNQPQHF. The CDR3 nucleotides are TGTGCCAGCAGTGTGGCTCTCAGCAATCAGCCCCAGCATTTT. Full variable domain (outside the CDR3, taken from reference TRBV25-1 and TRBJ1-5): EADIYQTPRYLVIGTGKKITLECSQTMGHDKMYWYQQDPGMELHLIHYSYGVNSTEKGDLSSESTVSRIRTEHFPLTLESARPSHTSQYLCASSVALSNQPQHFGDGTRLSIL.

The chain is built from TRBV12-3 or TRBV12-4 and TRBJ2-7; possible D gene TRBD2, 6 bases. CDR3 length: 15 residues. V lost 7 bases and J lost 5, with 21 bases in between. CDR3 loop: CASTTGLGGRNEQYF. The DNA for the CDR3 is TGTGCCAGCACCACTGGCTTGGGGGGAAGGAACGAGCAGTACTTC.

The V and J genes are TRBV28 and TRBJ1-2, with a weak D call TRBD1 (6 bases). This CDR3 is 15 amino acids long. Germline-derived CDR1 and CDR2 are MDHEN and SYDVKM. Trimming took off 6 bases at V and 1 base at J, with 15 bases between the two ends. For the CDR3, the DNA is TGTGCCAGCAGCATCAGGGGACGAATTAACTATGGCTACACCTTC. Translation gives CASSIRGRINYGYTF.

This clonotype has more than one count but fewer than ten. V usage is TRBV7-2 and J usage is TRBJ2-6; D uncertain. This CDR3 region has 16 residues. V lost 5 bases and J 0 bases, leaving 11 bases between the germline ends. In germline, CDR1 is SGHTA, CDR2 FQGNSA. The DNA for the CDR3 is TGTGCCAGCAGCGAACGACGGCTCTCTGGGGCCAACGTCCTGACTTTC. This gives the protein CASSERRLSGANVLTF.

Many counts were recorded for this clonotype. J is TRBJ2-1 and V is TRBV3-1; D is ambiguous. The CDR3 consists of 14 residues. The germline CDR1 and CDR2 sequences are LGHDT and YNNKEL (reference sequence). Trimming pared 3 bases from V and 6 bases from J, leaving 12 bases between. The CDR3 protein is CASSQAQWINEQFF. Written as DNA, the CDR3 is TGTGCCAGCAGCCAGGCCCAGTGGATCAATGAGCAGTTCTTC.

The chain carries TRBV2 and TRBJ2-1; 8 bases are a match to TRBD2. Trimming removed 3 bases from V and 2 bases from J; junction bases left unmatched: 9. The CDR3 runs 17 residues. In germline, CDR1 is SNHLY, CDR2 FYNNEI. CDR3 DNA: TGTGCCAGCAGTGATTATGCGGGGGGCCGAACCTACAATGAGCAGTTCTTC. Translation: CASSDYAGGRTYNEQFF.

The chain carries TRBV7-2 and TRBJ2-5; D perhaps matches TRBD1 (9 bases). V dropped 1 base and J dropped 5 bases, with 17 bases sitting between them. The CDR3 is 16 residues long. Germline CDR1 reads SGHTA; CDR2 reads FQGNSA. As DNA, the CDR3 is TGTGCCAGCAGCTTAGAGGACAGGGGCGGGAGGGAGACCCAGTACTTC. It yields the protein CASSLEDRGGRETQYF.

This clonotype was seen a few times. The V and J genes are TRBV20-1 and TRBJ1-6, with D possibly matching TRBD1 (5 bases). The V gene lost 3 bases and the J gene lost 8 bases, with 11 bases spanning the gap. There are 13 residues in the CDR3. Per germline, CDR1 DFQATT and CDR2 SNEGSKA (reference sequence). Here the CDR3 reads CSARGVLDSPLHF. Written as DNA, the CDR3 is TGCAGTGCTAGGGGGGTTTTGGATTCACCCCTCCACTTT.

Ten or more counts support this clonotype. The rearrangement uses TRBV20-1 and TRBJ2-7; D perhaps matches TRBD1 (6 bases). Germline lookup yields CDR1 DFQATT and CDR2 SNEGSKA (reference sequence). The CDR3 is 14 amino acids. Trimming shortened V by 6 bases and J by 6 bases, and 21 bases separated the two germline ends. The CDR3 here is CSAPEAVRGSEQYF. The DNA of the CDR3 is TGCAGTGCCCCAGAGGCGGTCAGGGGTAGCGAGCAGTACTTC.

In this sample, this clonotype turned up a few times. In DNA, the CDR3 is TGTGCCAGCAGCAAAGGGGGGAGCAATCAGCCCCAGCATTTT. As protein: CASSKGGSNQPQHF. The chain is built from TRBV21-1 and TRBJ1-5; TRBD1 is the table's D call and was not checked against the DNA. TRBV21-1 is deemed a pseudogene. The CDR3 runs to 14 residues.

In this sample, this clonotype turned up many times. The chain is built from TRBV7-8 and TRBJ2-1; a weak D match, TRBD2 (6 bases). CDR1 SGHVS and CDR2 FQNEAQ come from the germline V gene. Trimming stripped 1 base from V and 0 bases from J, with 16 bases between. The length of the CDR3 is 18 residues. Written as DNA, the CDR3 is TGTGCCAGCAGCTTAGTTATCGGGAGAAAAAGCTCCTACAATGAGCAGTTCTTC. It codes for CASSLVIGRKSSYNEQFF.

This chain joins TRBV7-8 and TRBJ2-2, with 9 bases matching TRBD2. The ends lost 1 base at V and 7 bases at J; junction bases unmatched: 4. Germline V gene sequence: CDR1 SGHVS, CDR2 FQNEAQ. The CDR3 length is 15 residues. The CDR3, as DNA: TGTGCCAGCAGCTTAGAGCTAGCGGGGCACGGGGAGCTGTTTTTT. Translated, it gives CASSLELAGHGELFF.

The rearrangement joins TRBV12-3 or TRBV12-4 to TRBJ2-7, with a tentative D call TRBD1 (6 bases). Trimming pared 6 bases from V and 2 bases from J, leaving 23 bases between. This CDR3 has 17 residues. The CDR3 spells CASSLLLGDTSTYEQYF. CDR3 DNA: TGTGCCAGCAGCCTCCTTTTAGGGGACACATCAACCTACGAGCAGTACTTC.

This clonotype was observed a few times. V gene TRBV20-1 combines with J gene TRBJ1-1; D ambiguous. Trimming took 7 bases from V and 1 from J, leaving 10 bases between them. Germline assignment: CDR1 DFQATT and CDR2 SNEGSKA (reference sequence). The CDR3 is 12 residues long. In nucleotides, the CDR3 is TGCAGTGAGGTGTTTACGAACACTGAAGCTTTCTTT. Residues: CSEVFTNTEAFF.

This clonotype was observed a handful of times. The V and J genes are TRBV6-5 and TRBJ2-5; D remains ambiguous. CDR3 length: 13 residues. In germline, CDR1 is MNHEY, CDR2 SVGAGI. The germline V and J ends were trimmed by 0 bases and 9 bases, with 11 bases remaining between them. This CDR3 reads CASSYSPRQAQYF. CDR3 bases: TGTGCCAGCAGTTACTCGCCTCGCCAGGCCCAGTACTTC.

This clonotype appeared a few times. CDR3 DNA sequence: TGTGCCAGCAGCGGCGAAGGACTAGCGGGGGCAGATACGCAGTATTTT. Protein: CASSGEGLAGADTQYF. The chain is built from TRBV7-2 and TRBJ2-3; 13 positions agree with TRBD2. The germline gives CDR1 SGHTA, CDR2 FQGNSA. CDR3 length equals 16 residues. The J segment lost 4 bases and the V segment lost 5 bases, leaving 6 bases of the junction unmatched.

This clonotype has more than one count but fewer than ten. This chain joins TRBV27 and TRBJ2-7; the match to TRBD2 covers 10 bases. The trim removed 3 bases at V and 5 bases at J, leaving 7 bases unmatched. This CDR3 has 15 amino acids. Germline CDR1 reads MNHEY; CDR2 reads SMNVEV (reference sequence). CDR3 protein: CASSLIAGGLNEQYF. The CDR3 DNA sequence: TGTGCCAGCAGTTTGATAGCGGGAGGTCTCAACGAGCAGTACTTC.

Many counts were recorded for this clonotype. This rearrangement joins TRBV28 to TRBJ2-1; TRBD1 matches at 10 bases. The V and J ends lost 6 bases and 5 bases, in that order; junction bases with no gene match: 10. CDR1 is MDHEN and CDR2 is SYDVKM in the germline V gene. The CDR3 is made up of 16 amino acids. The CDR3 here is CASSPDRGRRNNEQFF. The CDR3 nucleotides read TGTGCCAGCAGCCCTGACAGGGGGCGGAGGAACAATGAGCAGTTCTTC.

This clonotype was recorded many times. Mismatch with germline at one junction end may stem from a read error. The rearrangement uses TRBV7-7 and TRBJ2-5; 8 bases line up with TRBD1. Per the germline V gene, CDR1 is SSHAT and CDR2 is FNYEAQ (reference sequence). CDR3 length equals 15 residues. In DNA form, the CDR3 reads TGTGCTAGCAGCCTTGGACAGGGAGCGTGGGAGACCCAGTACTTC. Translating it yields CASSLGQGAWETQYF.

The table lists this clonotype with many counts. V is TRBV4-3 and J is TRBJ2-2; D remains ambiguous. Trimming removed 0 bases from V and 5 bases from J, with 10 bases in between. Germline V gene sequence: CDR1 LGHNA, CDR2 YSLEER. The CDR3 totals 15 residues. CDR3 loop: CASSQDRSWTGELFF. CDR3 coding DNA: TGCGCCAGCAGCCAAGACAGGTCTTGGACCGGGGAGCTGTTTTTT.

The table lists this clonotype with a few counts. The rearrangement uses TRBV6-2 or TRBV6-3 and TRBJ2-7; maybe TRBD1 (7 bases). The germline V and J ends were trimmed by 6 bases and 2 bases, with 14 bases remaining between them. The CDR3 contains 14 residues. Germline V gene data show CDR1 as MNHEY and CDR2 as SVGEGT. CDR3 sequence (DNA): TGTGCCAGCAGAGACAGGGACTTGCCCTACGAGCAGTACTTC. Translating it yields CASRDRDLPYEQYF.

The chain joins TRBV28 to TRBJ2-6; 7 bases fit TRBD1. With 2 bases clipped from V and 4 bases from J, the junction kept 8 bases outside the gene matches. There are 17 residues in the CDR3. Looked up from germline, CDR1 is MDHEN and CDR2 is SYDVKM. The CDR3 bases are TGTGCCAGCAGTTTAGCCAGACAGGGTGCAGGGGCCAACGTCCTGACTTTC. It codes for CASSLARQGAGANVLTF.